This TCR beta chain appears in the sequencing data of a study of pediatric ulcerative colitis. A note on this clone: No antigen is known for it.

Germline values: CDR1 MDHEN, CDR2 SYDVKM. This CDR3 region has 14 residues. The germline V and J ends were trimmed by 6 bases and 5 bases, with 16 bases remaining between them. Sequencing depth was up to 500,000 reads per sample. Using immunoSEQ multiplex PCR, the repertoire was profiled, and TCRdb retains in-frame clones only, with some absent. This sample carries over 35,000 clones, over 80% of them seen once, and the ten largest clones take roughly 24%. At colonoscopy, a blood sample was also collected. Notes on the study in general: All ulcerative colitis patients, but no controls, carried a couple of rectal clonotypes. Clonal expansions reduced rectal repertoire diversity in acute severe colitis.

The chain combines TRBV28 with TRBJ1-2, with D perhaps matching TRBD1 (6 bases). Sequences were obtained from blood. The TCR comes from a girl between 5 and 17 years old with moderate ulcerative colitis. This chain's CDR3 is CASRASGTLYGYTF. In nucleotides, the CDR3 is TGTGCCAGCAGGGCTTCCGGGACACTTTATGGCTACACCTTC.